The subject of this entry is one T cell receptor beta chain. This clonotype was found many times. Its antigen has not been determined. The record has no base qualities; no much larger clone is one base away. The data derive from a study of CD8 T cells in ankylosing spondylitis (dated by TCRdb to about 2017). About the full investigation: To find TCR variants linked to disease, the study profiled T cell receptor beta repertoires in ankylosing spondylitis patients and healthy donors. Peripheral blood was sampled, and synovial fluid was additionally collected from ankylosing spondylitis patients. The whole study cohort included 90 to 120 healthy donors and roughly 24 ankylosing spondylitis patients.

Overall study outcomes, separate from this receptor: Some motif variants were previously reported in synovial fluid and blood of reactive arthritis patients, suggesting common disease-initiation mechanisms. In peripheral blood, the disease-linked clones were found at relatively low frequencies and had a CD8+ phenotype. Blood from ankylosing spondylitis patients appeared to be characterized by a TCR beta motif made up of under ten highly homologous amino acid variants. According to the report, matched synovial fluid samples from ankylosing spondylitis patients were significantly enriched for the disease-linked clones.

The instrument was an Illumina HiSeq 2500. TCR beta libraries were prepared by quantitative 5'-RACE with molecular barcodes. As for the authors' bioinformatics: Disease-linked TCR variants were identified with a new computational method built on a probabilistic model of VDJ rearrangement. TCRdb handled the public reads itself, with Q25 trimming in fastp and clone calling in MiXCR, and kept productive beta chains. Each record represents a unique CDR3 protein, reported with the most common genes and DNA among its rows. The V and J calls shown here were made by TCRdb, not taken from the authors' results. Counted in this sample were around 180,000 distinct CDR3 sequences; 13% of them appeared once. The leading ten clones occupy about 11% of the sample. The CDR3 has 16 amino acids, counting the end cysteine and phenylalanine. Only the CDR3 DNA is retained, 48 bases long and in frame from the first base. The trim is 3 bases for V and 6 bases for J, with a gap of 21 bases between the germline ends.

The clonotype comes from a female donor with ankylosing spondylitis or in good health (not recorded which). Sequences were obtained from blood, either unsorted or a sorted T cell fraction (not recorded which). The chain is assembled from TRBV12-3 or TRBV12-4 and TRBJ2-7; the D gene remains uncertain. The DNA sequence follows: TGTGCCAGCAGTTTGGTGGGTAGGGCGATTATTGTCGAGCAGTACTTC. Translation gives CASSLVGRAIIVEQYF.